A selection of T cell receptor beta chains follows, all from one sample in a study of response to subunit inactivated influenza vaccine. TCRdb reanalysed the RT-PCR reads using MiXCR and keeps one entry per CDR3 protein. Among around 470,000 distinct CDR3 sequences, 6% to 9% were seen once, and the ten largest hold 10% to 15%. The sample was PBMCs from blood, taken roughly 24 months after vaccination. The receptor set was obtained from a man between 50 and 69 years old who received an inactivated influenza vaccine. Each CDR3 is given with its conserved first and last residue. D genes are given only for firm matches. Size is omitted from some rows. Given values are once, few, many or a class for expanded clones.

J,D,size,V,CDR3,DNA
TRBJ2-2,-,-,TRBV7-9,CASSQNSPGITGELFF,TGTGCCAGCAGCCAGAATTCACCAGGGATAACCGGGGAGCTGTTTTTT
TRBJ2-1,-,many,TRBV20-1,CSARDPSNNEQFF,TGCAGTGCTAGAGACCCATCTAACAATGAGCAGTTCTTC
TRBJ2-5,-,few,TRBV29-1,CSVLDLFQETQYF,TGCAGCGTCTTGGATCTTTTCCAAGAGACCCAGTACTTC
TRBJ1-1,-,-,TRBV6-6,CASSRDTDKAFF,TGTGCCAGCAGCCGCGACACGGATAAAGCTTTCTTT
TRBJ2-1,TRBD2,-,TRBV12-3/TRBV12-4,CASLWASGGANEQFF,TGTGCCAGCCTCTGGGCTAGCGGGGGGGCCAATGAGCAGTTCTTC
TRBJ2-1,TRBD2,few,TRBV4-2,CASSSMTTSGYNEQFF,TGTGCCAGCAGCTCCATGACGACTAGCGGATACAATGAGCAGTTCTTC
TRBJ2-7,TRBD1,many,TRBV11-2,CASSARDRGYEQYF,TGTGCCAGCAGCGCCCGGGACAGGGGGTACGAGCAGTACTTC
TRBJ2-7,-,-,TRBV11-2,CASSPLKAWYEQYF,TGTGCCAGCAGCCCCCTTAAGGCTTGGTACGAGCAGTACTTC
TRBJ1-2,-,-,TRBV4-1,CASRGGPSSYGYTF,TGCGCCAGCAGGGGGGGGCCGTCATCCTATGGCTACACCTTC
TRBJ2-3,-,-,TRBV7-6,CASSLSAGSADTQYF,TGTGCCAGCAGCCTCTCGGCGGGGTCAGCGGATACGCAGTATTTT
TRBJ1-5,-,few,TRBV12-3/TRBV12-4,CASSFRKNQPQHF,TGTGCCAGCAGTTTTCGGAAGAATCAGCCCCAGCATTTT
TRBJ1-6,-,-,TRBV20-1,CSATGAFLNSPLHF,TGCAGTGCTACGGGTGCTTTTCTTAATTCACCCCTCCACTTT
TRBJ2-1,TRBD2,few,TRBV28,CASSLSTSGTDEQFF,TGTGCCAGCAGTTTAAGCACTAGCGGGACCGATGAGCAGTTCTTC
TRBJ2-1,-,many,TRBV29-1,CSVATRVVYNEQFF,TGCAGCGTAGCTACCCGAGTGGTCTACAATGAGCAGTTCTTC
TRBJ2-1,TRBD2,many,TRBV7-9,CASSFASGRPNEQFF,TGTGCCAGCAGCTTTGCTAGCGGGCGACCCAATGAGCAGTTCTTC
TRBJ1-2,TRBD1,few,TRBV29-1,CSVGQGSYGYTF,TGCAGCGTGGGACAGGGATCCTATGGCTACACCTTC
TRBJ2-3,-,-,TRBV4-3,CASSQDHRERTTTDTQYF,TGCGCCAGCAGCCAAGATCATCGGGAGAGAACTACCACAGATACGCAGTATTTT
TRBJ1-2,-,few,TRBV6-1,CASSESGIYGYTF,TGTGCCAGCAGTGAGTCCGGGATCTATGGCTACACCTTC
TRBJ2-1,TRBD2,-,TRBV9,CASSSSGRGNNEQFF,TGTGCCAGCAGCTCGAGCGGGAGGGGTAACAATGAGCAGTTCTTC
TRBJ2-7,TRBD2,few,TRBV20-1,CSAQTSGAYEQYF,TGCAGTGCTCAAACTAGCGGAGCCTACGAGCAGTACTTC
TRBJ2-1,-,many,TRBV7-9,CASSLVFGYNEQFF,TGTGCCAGCAGCTTAGTGTTCGGGTACAATGAGCAGTTCTTC
TRBJ2-2,-,few,TRBV30,CAWSVQATGELFF,TGTGCCTGGAGTGTACAGGCGACCGGGGAGCTGTTTTTT
TRBJ1-2,TRBD1,few,TRBV4-1,CASSQATGYVFGYTF,TGCGCCAGCAGCCAAGCGACAGGGTACGTGTTTGGCTACACCTTC
TRBJ1-5,-,-,TRBV10-2,CASSEAGGNQPQHF,TGCGCCAGCAGTGAGGCAGGGGGCAATCAGCCCCAGCATTTT
TRBJ2-7,-,few,TRBV20-1,CSASPGSSYYEQYF,TGCAGTGCCAGTCCGGGGTCATCTTACTACGAGCAGTACTTC
TRBJ2-3,TRBD2,few,TRBV20-1,CSGPGLAGTDTQYF,TGCAGTGGTCCGGGACTAGCGGGCACAGATACGCAGTATTTT
TRBJ1-1,-,-,TRBV20-1,CSAGTSSTEAFF,TGCAGTGCGGGGACTAGTAGCACTGAAGCTTTCTTT
TRBJ1-4,-,many,TRBV20-1,CSAAAGTKGEKLFF,TGCAGTGCCGCCGCGGGGACGAAGGGGGAAAAACTGTTTTTT
TRBJ2-2,TRBD2,many,TRBV7-2,CASSIQRGATGELFF,TGTGCCAGCAGCATTCAGCGGGGTGCCACCGGGGAGCTGTTTTTT
TRBJ2-7,-,many,TRBV12-3/TRBV12-4,CASSPGGISYEQYF,TGTGCCAGCAGTCCCGGAGGCATCTCCTACGAGCAGTACTTC
TRBJ1-2,-,-,TRBV6-1,CASSPMGRYGYTF,TGTGCCAGCAGCCCAATGGGGCGGTATGGCTACACCTTC
TRBJ1-1,-,many,TRBV6-5,CASSYPGRHTEAFF,TGTGCCAGCAGTTACCCGGGCCGACACACTGAAGCTTTCTTT
TRBJ2-7,-,-,TRBV20-1,CSASPGVSYEQYF,TGCAGTGCTAGCCCGGGCGTCTCCTACGAGCAGTACTTC
TRBJ2-7,-,-,TRBV2,CASRYFAGEYEQYF,TGTGCCAGCCGCTACTTCGCAGGGGAATACGAGCAGTACTTC
TRBJ1-5,-,few,TRBV5-6,CASSSTGRGDQPQHF,TGTGCCAGCAGCTCAACCGGGAGGGGTGATCAGCCCCAGCATTTT
TRBJ2-3,-,-,TRBV5-1,CASRPGHYGADTQYF,TGCGCCAGCAGACCGGGACATTACGGCGCAGATACGCAGTATTTT
TRBJ1-5,-,few,TRBV6-1,CASSRTGGTGNQPQHF,TGTGCCAGCAGCCGAACCGGGGGGACGGGCAATCAGCCCCAGCATTTT
TRBJ2-2,TRBD2,few,TRBV7-3,CASSSVGSGSGTGELFF,TGTGCCAGCAGCTCCGTAGGTAGCGGGAGCGGCACCGGGGAGCTGTTTTTT
TRBJ2-1,-,many,TRBV12-3/TRBV12-4,CASRPTSSDYNEQFF,TGTGCCAGCAGACCCACTAGCTCCGACTACAATGAGCAGTTCTTC
TRBJ2-1,-,few,TRBV29-1,CSVAPGGYNEQFF,TGCAGCGTTGCCCCCGGGGGCTACAATGAGCAGTTCTTC
TRBJ2-1,TRBD1,few,TRBV27,CASNRQGGRGEQFF,TGTGCCAGCAACAGACAGGGGGGAAGGGGTGAGCAGTTCTTC
TRBJ2-3,-,few,TRBV7-2,CASSPTAYGPQYF,TGTGCCAGCAGCCCTACGGCCTATGGCCCGCAGTATTTT
TRBJ1-1,-,-,TRBV5-1,CASSLRVGGFTEAFF,TGCGCCAGCAGCTTGAGAGTAGGGGGTTTCACTGAAGCTTTCTTT
TRBJ2-6,-,-,TRBV10-3,CAISGESTHSGANVLTF,TGTGCCATCAGTGGCGAGTCAACGCACTCTGGGGCCAACGTCCTGACTTTC
TRBJ1-1,TRBD1,many,TRBV2,CASSGQGNTEAFF,TGTGCCAGCAGTGGACAGGGGAACACTGAAGCTTTCTTT
TRBJ1-1,-,many,TRBV10-3,CAIKTGGLNTEAFF,TGTGCCATCAAAACGGGGGGGTTGAACACTGAAGCTTTCTTT
TRBJ2-1,TRBD2,few,TRBV7-2,CASSPMFLAGIEQFF,TGTGCCAGCAGCCCGATGTTCCTAGCGGGAATTGAGCAGTTCTTC
TRBJ2-7,TRBD1,-,TRBV4-3,CASSQDGQGADEQYF,TGCGCCAGCAGCCAAGATGGACAGGGGGCGGACGAGCAGTACTTC
TRBJ2-5,-,many,TRBV24-1,CATSGQPRETQYF,TGTGCCACCAGTGGACAGCCTCGGGAGACCCAGTACTTC
TRBJ2-3,-,few,TRBV20-1,CSAEDTGLDTQYF,TGCAGTGCGGAAGATACAGGGCTAGATACGCAGTATTTT
TRBJ2-2,-,-,TRBV7-3,CASSPLVTGDTGELFF,TGTGCCAGCAGCCCCCTGGTGACAGGCGACACCGGGGAGCTGTTTTTT
TRBJ2-1,-,many,TRBV7-2,CASSPSGGTYNEQFF,TGTGCCAGCAGCCCTAGCGGTGGGACATACAATGAGCAGTTCTTC
TRBJ2-1,TRBD1,few,TRBV30,CAWSVGTVNEQFF,TGTGCCTGGAGTGTCGGGACAGTCAATGAGCAGTTCTTC
TRBJ2-2,-,few,TRBV9,CASSVGGYRNTGELFF,TGTGCCAGCAGCGTAGGAGGTTATAGGAACACCGGGGAGCTGTTTTTT
TRBJ2-7,-,-,TRBV5-1,CASSFQGRTYEQYF,TGCGCCAGCAGCTTTCAGGGACGAACCTACGAGCAGTACTTC
TRBJ2-2,TRBD2,few,TRBV24-1,CATRGGSVTGELFF,TGTGCCACCCGGGGCGGGAGCGTCACCGGGGAGCTGTTTTTT
TRBJ2-5,-,many,TRBV7-2,CASSLAWQETQYF,TGTGCCAGCAGCTTAGCCTGGCAAGAGACCCAGTACTTC
TRBJ2-1,-,many,TRBV6-1,CASSGTGTVNEQFF,TGTGCCAGCAGTGGAACCGGGACGGTGAATGAGCAGTTCTTC
TRBJ2-2,-,few,TRBV3-1,CASSPAGSLRGGELFF,TGTGCCAGCAGCCCCGCTGGATCCCTTCGGGGCGGGGAGCTGTTTTTT